This T cell receptor beta chain was sequenced in a study of T cell changes during pregnancy in multiple sclerosis. Profiling relied on immunoSEQ multiplex PCR, and the TCRdb table lists in-frame clones only, not all of them. The sample holds tens of thousands of clones, approximately 90% seen once. Trimming shortened V by 0 bases and J by 2 bases, and 15 bases separated the two germline ends. From germline, CDR1 is MGHRA and CDR2 YSYEKL. This CDR3 has 17 amino acids. The sequences come from CD4+ T cells from peripheral blood mononuclear cells, collected after pregnancy. The V call is TRBV4-1, the J call TRBJ2-3; TRBD2 might be the D (5 bases). The origin of this receptor is a female donor in good health, enrolled as a control in a pregnancy study. The CDR3 DNA reads TGCGCCAGCAGCCAAGACCCCCCGGGGAGCCCCACAGATACGCAGTATTTT. Residues: CASSQDPPGSPTDTQYF.